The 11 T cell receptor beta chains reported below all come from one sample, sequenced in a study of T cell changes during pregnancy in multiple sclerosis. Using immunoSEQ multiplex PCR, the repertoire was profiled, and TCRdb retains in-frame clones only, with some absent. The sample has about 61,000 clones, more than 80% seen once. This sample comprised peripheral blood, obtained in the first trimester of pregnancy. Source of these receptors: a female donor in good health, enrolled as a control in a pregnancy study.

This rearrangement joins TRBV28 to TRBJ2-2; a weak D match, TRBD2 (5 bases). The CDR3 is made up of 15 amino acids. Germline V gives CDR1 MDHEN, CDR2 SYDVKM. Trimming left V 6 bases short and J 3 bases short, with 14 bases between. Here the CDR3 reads CASRGSHGYTGELFF. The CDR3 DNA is TGTGCCAGCAGGGGGAGCCACGGGTACACCGGGGAGCTGTTTTTT. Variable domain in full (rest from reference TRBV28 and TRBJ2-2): DVKVTQSSRYLVKRTGEKVFLECVQDMDHENMFWYRQDPGLGLRLIYFSYDVKMKEKGDIPEGYSVSREKKERFSLILESASTNQTSMYLCASRGSHGYTGELFFGEGSRLTVL.

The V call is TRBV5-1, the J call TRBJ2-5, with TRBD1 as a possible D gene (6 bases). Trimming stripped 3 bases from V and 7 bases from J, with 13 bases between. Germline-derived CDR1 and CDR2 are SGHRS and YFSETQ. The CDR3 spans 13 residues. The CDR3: CASSWTAEGTQYF. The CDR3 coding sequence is TGCGCCAGCAGCTGGACAGCCGAGGGGACCCAGTACTTC.

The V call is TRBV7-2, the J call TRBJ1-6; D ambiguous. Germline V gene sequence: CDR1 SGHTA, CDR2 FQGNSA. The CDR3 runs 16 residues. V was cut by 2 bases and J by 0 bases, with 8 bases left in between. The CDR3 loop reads CASSLSGSSYNSPLHF. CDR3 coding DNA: TGTGCCAGCAGCTTATCTGGGAGCTCCTATAATTCACCCCTCCACTTT.

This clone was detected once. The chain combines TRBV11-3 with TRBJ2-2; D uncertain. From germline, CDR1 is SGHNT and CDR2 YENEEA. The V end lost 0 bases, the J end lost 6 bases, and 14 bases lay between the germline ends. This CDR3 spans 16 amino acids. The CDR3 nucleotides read TGTGCCAGCAGCTTAGATTTGACGGCCCGGGCCGGGGAGCTGTTTTTT. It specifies CASSLDLTARAGELFF.

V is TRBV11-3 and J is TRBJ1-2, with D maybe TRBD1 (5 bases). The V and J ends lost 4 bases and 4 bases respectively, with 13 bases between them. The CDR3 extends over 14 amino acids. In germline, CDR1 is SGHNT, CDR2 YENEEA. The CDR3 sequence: CASSSTQGLYGYTF. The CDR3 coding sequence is TGTGCCAGCAGCTCAACCCAGGGACTCTATGGCTACACCTTC.

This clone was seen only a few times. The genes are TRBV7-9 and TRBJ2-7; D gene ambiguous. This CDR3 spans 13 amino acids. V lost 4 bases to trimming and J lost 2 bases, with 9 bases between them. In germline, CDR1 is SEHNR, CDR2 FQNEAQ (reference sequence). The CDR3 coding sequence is TGTGCCAGCAGCTATATTGGGCCCTACGAGCAGTACTTC. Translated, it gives CASSYIGPYEQYF.

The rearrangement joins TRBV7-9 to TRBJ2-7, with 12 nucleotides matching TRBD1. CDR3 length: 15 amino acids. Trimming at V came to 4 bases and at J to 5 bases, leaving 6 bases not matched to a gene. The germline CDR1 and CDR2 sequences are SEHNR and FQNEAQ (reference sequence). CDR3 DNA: TGTGCCAGCAGCTCCCCCGGGACAGGGGGCGACGAGCAGTACTTC. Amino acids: CASSSPGTGGDEQYF.

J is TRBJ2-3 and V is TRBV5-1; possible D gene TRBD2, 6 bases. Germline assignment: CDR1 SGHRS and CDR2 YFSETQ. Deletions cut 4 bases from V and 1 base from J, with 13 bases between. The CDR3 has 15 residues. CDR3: CASSKWGDRTDTQYF. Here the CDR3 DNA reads TGCGCCAGCAGCAAGTGGGGGGATCGCACAGATACGCAGTATTTT.

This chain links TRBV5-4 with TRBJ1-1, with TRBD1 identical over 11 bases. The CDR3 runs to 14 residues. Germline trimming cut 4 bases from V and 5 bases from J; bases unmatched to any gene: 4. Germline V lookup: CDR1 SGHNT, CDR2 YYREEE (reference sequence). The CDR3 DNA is TGTGCCAGCAGCAGGGACAGGGGGGAGACTGAAGCTTTCTTT. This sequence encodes CASSRDRGETEAFF.

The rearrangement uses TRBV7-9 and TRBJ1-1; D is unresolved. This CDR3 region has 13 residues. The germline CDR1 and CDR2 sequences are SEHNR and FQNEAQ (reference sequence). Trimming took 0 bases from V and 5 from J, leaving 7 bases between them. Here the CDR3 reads CASSLAGQTEAFF. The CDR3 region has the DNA TGTGCCAGCAGCTTAGCTGGGCAGACTGAAGCTTTCTTT.

The CDR3 reads CASSFSRGRILYEQYF. The CDR3 nucleotides read TGTGCCAGCAGTTTCAGCAGGGGTCGCATCCTCTACGAGCAGTACTTC. This rearrangement joins TRBV27 to TRBJ2-7; tentatively, D is TRBD1 (6 bases). The CDR3 totals 16 residues. CDR1 and CDR2 from the germline V gene are MNHEY and SMNVEV (reference sequence). V lost 3 bases, J lost 3 bases, and 18 bases lay in between.